The 25 T cell receptor beta chains reported below all come from one sample, sequenced in a study of shared clonotypes between healthy human individuals. Some clones are missing from TCRdb's copy, which holds only in-frame ones; the method was immunoSEQ multiplex PCR. The sample lists approximately 1,000,000 clones; approximately 78% were seen once. Sequenced material: memory CD4+ T cells from PBMCs. Subset in this sample: CD45RA-negative fraction. Receptor source: a man between 18 and 29 years old in good health. Some clones in this sample may be carry-over from other donors' samples.

This chain uses TRBV25-1 with TRBJ1-4; the D is unclear. V was pared by 11 bases and J by 4 bases, with 11 bases between. This CDR3 has 12 amino acids. CDR1 MGHDK and CDR2 SYGVNS come from the germline V gene. The CDR3 DNA reads as TGTGCCCGGGGAACTTTTAATGAAAAACTGTTTTTT. Protein product: CARGTFNEKLFF.

This clone was counted between two and nine times. V is TRBV2 and J is TRBJ2-7, with 9 bases aligning to TRBD1. This CDR3 contains 14 residues. Germline trimming cut 4 bases from V and 5 bases from J; bases unmatched to any gene: 6. Looked up from germline, CDR1 is SNHLY and CDR2 is FYNNEI. CDR3 amino acids: CASSVDRGSHEQYF. CDR3 sequence (DNA): TGTGCCAGCAGTGTTGACAGGGGGAGCCACGAGCAGTACTTC.

A single count supports this clone. The chain uses TRBV29-1 and TRBJ2-2, with D possibly TRBD2 on 5 matching bases. The length of the CDR3 is 12 residues. Germline V lookup: CDR1 SQVTM, CDR2 ANQGSEA. Deletions cut 3 bases from V and 6 bases from J, with 8 bases between. The CDR3 nucleotides are TGCAGCGTTGATGGGAGTTCCGGGGAGCTGTTTTTT. Translated, it gives CSVDGSSGELFF.

The chain combines TRBV7-2 with TRBJ2-3; 7 nucleotides agree with TRBD2. The CDR3 consists of 13 residues. J was trimmed by 4 bases and V by 10 bases; bases with no gene match: 8. CDR1 and CDR2 from the germline V gene are SGHTA and FQGNSA. The CDR3 region is CATGGGYADTQYF. DNA of the CDR3: TGTGCCACCGGGGGAGGGTACGCAGATACGCAGTATTTT.

The chain couples TRBV28 to TRBJ2-1; the D is unclear. Trimming removed 3 bases from V and 10 bases from J, with 19 bases in between. Germline CDR1 is MDHEN and CDR2 is SYDVKM. This CDR3 comprises 15 residues. This CDR3 reads CASSLRLSWAGEQFF. For the CDR3, the DNA is TGTGCCAGCAGTTTGCGTCTCTCCTGGGCAGGCGAGCAGTTCTTC.

The sample holds many counts of this clone. Other DNA sequences within the sample encode an identical CDR3. The J gene is TRBJ2-3, the V gene TRBV5-4; 14 bases map to TRBD2. The germline CDR1 and CDR2 sequences are SGHNT and YYREEE (reference sequence). Trimming took 4 bases from V and 2 from J; bases not matched to a gene: 3. The CDR3 is 16 residues long. The CDR3: CASSAGLAGATDTQYF. Here the CDR3 DNA reads TGTGCCAGCAGCGCGGGACTAGCGGGAGCCACAGATACGCAGTATTTT.

The V gene is TRBV21-1, the J gene TRBJ2-7; TRBD1 is taken as the D call from the table, unchecked against the DNA. TRBV21-1 is marked as a pseudogene. The CDR3 is 18 residues long. The chain's CDR3 is CASSKALERGQGVHEQYF. CDR3 nucleotides: TGTGCCAGCAGCAAAGCGCTCGAGAGGGGACAGGGGGTCCACGAGCAGTACTTC.

The chain employs TRBV30 and TRBJ1-5; D call uncertain. Between the trimmed V and J ends, which lost 0 bases and 3 bases, there was a span of 9 bases. This CDR3 is built from 14 residues. Germline V lookup: CDR1 GTSNPN, CDR2 SVGIG (reference sequence). CDR3 residues: CAWSVPVTNQPQHF. In nucleotides, the CDR3 is TGTGCCTGGAGTGTACCAGTGACCAATCAGCCCCAGCATTTT.

This chain links TRBV5-4 with TRBJ2-1, with D possibly being TRBD2 (5 bases). Trimming took off 1 base at V and 6 bases at J, with 11 bases between the two ends. Germline V lookup: CDR1 SGHNT, CDR2 YYREEE (reference sequence). The CDR3 has 14 residues. CDR3 sequence reads: CASSLKSRGNEQFF. The DNA for the CDR3 is TGTGCCAGCAGCTTGAAGAGCCGGGGCAATGAGCAGTTCTTC.

This clone was seen a few times. J is TRBJ1-2 and V is TRBV30, with 10 bases matching TRBD1. Germline lookup yields CDR1 GTSNPN and CDR2 SVGIG (reference sequence). The CDR3 covers 13 residues. J gave up 8 bases and V 3 bases, and 6 bases lay outside the gene matches. The CDR3 sequence is CAWSPGTGEGYTF. CDR3 nucleotide sequence: TGTGCCTGGAGCCCCGGGACAGGGGAAGGCTACACCTTC.

This chain joins TRBV5-4 and TRBJ2-7; tentative D call: TRBD1 (6 bases). CDR3 size: 14 residues. V was shortened by 1 base and J by 5 bases, with 13 bases between the two germline ends. The germline V gene encodes CDR1 SGHNT and CDR2 YYREEE (reference sequence). CDR3 sequence reads: CASSLQGLGHEQYF. The CDR3 DNA follows: TGTGCCAGCAGCTTGCAGGGGCTCGGGCACGAGCAGTACTTC.

This clone showed up just once. The gene calls are TRBV28 and TRBJ2-1; 9 nucleotides align to TRBD1. Germline trimming cut 6 bases from V and 9 bases from J; bases unmatched to any gene: 12. Per the germline V gene, CDR1 is MDHEN and CDR2 is SYDVKM. This CDR3 has 15 amino acids. The CDR3 bases are TGTGCCAGCAGACCTTCGGGACAGGGTTTTACTGAGCAGTTCTTC. Translating it yields CASRPSGQGFTEQFF.

The genes are TRBV7-6 and TRBJ2-7; tentative D call: TRBD2 (5 bases). The length of the CDR3 is 16 residues. V was trimmed by 5 bases and J by 4 bases, leaving 21 bases between them. Looked up from germline, CDR1 is SGHVS and CDR2 is FNYEAQ. CDR3 in amino acids: CASSPVPGRGRYEQYF. The DNA for the CDR3 is TGTGCCAGCAGCCCAGTTCCTGGCCGGGGTAGATACGAGCAGTACTTC. The whole variable domain, filled in from reference TRBV7-6 and TRBJ2-7, reads GAGVSQSPRYKVTKRGQDVALRCDPISGHVSLYWYRQALGQGPEFLTYFNYEAQQDKSGLPNDRFSAERPEGSISTLTIQRTEQRDSAMYRCASSPVPGRGRYEQYFGPGTRLTVT.

The chain joins TRBV30 to TRBJ2-5; perhaps TRBD2 as D (6 bases). This CDR3 spans 13 amino acids. V lost 2 bases and J lost 3, with 10 bases in between. The germline CDR1 and CDR2 sequences are GTSNPN and SVGIG (reference sequence). As DNA, the CDR3 is TGTGCCTGGAGTCTGGAGGGAAAAGAGACCCAGTACTTC. Its translation: CAWSLEGKETQYF.

On this clone itself: The sample has other DNA sequences that encode this CDR3 too. The rearrangement links TRBV18 to TRBJ2-7, with D possibly called TRBD1 or TRBD2 (5 bases each). With 3 bases removed from V and 2 bases from J, the gap between germline ends came to 8 bases. Germline-derived CDR1 and CDR2 are KGHSH and LQKENI. The CDR3 extends over 13 amino acids. The CDR3 here is CASSPGPPYEQYF. In DNA, the CDR3 is TGTGCCAGCTCACCGGGACCCCCCTACGAGCAGTACTTC.

The CDR3 loop is CAIRKQGPDNYGYTF. In nucleotides, the CDR3 is TGTGCCATCAGGAAGCAGGGGCCAGATAACTATGGCTACACCTTC. This sequence joins TRBV10-3 and TRBJ1-2, with a possible D match to TRBD1 (6 bases). Germline assignment: CDR1 ENHRY and CDR2 SYGVKD. The CDR3 contains 15 residues. Trimming stripped 6 bases from V and 1 base from J, with 15 bases between.

The rearrangement links TRBV7-3 to TRBJ2-3; D assignment may be TRBD1 or TRBD2 (5 bases each). The V gene's germline CDR1 is SGHTA and CDR2 FQGTGA. V shed 4 bases and J shed 0 bases, with 8 bases lying between them. This CDR3 has 14 amino acids. CDR3 sequence: CASSSGPSTDTQYF. DNA of the CDR3: TGTGCCAGCAGCTCGGGACCCAGCACAGATACGCAGTATTTT.

This clone has a handful of counts. The chain employs TRBV4-2 and TRBJ2-7, with TRBD2 matching over 7 bases. The length of the CDR3 is 12 residues. Germline V CDR1 and CDR2: LGHNA, YNFKEQ. V was clipped by 8 bases and J by 4 bases; unmatched bases: 5. This CDR3 is CASGRAGYEQYF. CDR3 DNA sequence: TGTGCCAGCGGGAGGGCCGGGTACGAGCAGTACTTC.

The gene calls are TRBV28 and TRBJ2-1; 8 positions agree with TRBD2. Germline lookup yields CDR1 MDHEN and CDR2 SYDVKM. The CDR3 is made up of 17 amino acids. Trimming at V came to 4 bases and at J to 6 bases, leaving 14 bases not matched to a gene. The CDR3 nucleotides read TGTGCCAGCAGTTCCTACACCGGGACTAGGAGGGGCAATGAGCAGTTCTTC. Its protein product is CASSSYTGTRRGNEQFF.

The chain is built from TRBV19 and TRBJ1-5, with D possibly matching TRBD1 (5 bases). CDR3 length equals 15 residues. Germline CDR1 reads LNHDA; CDR2 reads SQIVND (reference sequence). Trimming left V 5 bases short and J 3 bases short, with 14 bases between. The CDR3 loop is CASSPPPGHNQPQHF. CDR3 nucleotides: TGTGCCAGTAGTCCCCCTCCAGGGCACAATCAGCCCCAGCATTTT.

V gene TRBV21-1 combines with J gene TRBJ2-7. TRBV21-1 is flagged as a pseudogene. The CDR3 runs to 11 residues. The CDR3 is CASSKGHFRAV. The CDR3 DNA follows: TGTGCCAGCAGCAAAGGCCATTTTAGGGCAGTC.

V usage is TRBV28 and J usage is TRBJ1-5, with no clear D. V was cut by 4 bases and J by 4 bases, with 11 bases left in between. CDR1 is MDHEN, CDR2 SYDVKM, per germline. The CDR3 extends over 14 amino acids. In nucleotides, the CDR3 is TGTGCCAGCAGTTCCGCGGACGGGAATCAGCCCCAGCATTTT. Translating it yields CASSSADGNQPQHF.

This clone came up once. The rearrangement uses TRBV5-4 and TRBJ1-3, with 8 bases fitting TRBD1. Germline V gene sequence: CDR1 SGHNT, CDR2 YYREEE (reference sequence). The CDR3 sequence is 16 residues long. The junction had 5 bases not matched to a gene; V was cut back by 0 bases and J by 3 bases. CDR3 in amino acids: CASSLAVTGVGNTIYF. CDR3 DNA: TGTGCCAGCAGCTTGGCCGTGACAGGGGTTGGAAACACCATATATTTT.

The gene calls are TRBV6-6 and TRBJ1-1; TRBD1 matches at 7 bases. CDR1 and CDR2 (germline): MNHNY, SVGAGI (reference sequence). The CDR3 loop spans 15 amino acids. Trimming at V came to 4 bases and at J to 1 base, leaving 6 bases not matched to a gene. This CDR3 reads CASSFPGQQNTEAFF. CDR3 coding DNA: TGTGCCAGCAGTTTTCCGGGACAGCAGAACACTGAAGCTTTCTTT.

The chain employs TRBV18 and TRBJ1-4; unclear D gene. There are 14 residues in the CDR3. The germline CDR1 and CDR2 sequences are KGHSH and LQKENI. Trimming cost V 3 bases and J 0 bases, with 5 bases left between them. The chain's CDR3 is CASSPQSTNEKLFF. The CDR3, as DNA: TGTGCCAGCTCACCCCAGTCAACTAATGAAAAACTGTTTTTT.